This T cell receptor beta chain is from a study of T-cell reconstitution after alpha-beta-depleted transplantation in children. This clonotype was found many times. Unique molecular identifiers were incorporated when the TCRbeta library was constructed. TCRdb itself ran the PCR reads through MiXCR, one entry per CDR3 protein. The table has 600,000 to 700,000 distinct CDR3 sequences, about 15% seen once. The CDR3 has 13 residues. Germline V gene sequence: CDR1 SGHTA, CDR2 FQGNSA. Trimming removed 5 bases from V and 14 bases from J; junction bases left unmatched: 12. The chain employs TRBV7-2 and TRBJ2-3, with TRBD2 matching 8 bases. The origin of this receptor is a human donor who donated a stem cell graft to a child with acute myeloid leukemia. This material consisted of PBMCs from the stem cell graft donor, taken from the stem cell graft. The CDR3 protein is CASSRTLAGRAYF. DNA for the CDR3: TGTGCCAGCAGCCGTACCCTAGCGGGCCGGGCGTATTTT.